This T cell receptor (beta chain) was profiled in a study of blood T cell repertoires in COVID-19. J gave up 9 bases and V 1 base, and 9 bases lay outside the gene matches. CDR3 length equals 16 residues. Germline V gives CDR1 SGHDN, CDR2 FVKESK. Libraries were prepared by immunoSEQ multiplex PCR; TCRdb keeps only in-frame clonotypes and omits some of them. Of approximately 180,000 clones detected, 89% appear once; the ten largest clones hold roughly 2.4%. The chain has TRBV14 and TRBJ2-1; TRBD2 agrees at 10 bases. This TCR was recovered from a woman aged 40 to 50 with acute COVID-19. Sequencing was performed on PBMCs or T cells enriched from blood (not recorded which). The DNA for the CDR3 is TGTGCCAGCAGCCAAGGTTATAGCGGGAGGAGGTTTGAGCAGTTCTTC. Translating gives CASSQGYSGRRFEQFF.